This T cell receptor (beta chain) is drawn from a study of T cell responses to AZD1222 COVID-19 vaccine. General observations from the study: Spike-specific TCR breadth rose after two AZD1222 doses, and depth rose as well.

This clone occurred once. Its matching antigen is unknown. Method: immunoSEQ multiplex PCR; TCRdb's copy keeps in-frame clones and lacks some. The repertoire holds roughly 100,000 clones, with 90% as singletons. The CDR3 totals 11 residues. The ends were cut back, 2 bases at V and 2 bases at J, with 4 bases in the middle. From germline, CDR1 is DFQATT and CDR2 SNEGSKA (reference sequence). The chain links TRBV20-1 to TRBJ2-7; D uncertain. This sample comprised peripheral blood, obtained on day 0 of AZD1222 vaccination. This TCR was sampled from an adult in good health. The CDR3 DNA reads TGCAGTGCTAGAATCGCCTACGAGCAGTACTTC. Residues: CSARIAYEQYF.